Below, 28 T cell receptor beta chains from the same sample are listed, as sequenced in a study of post-analysis software for immune sequencing data. Findings and caveats of the study: About five TRBV segments, including TRBV5-6, TRBV5-1 and TRBV20-1, were more frequent in patients than controls.

No antigen is known for these receptors. Every TCR beta cDNA library bore unique molecular identifiers. TCRdb reprocessed the PCR reads via MiXCR and lists one record per CDR3 protein. This table has hundreds of thousands of distinct CDR3 sequences, more than 30% appearing once. Sequenced sample: blood. These receptors were taken from a girl under 10 years old with multiple sclerosis.

This chain connects TRBV30 to TRBJ2-5; 8 nucleotides match TRBD1. The assigned J gene may be wrong: the sequence end matches TRBJ2-7 better. Germline CDR1 is GTSNPN and CDR2 is SVGIG (reference sequence). The CDR3 consists of 16 residues. The CDR3 DNA is TGTGCCTGGAGTCCAATACCGGGACAGGTTCTCAACGAGCAGTACTTC. This sequence encodes CAWSPIPGQVLNEQYF.

The V call is TRBV28, the J call TRBJ2-4, with 14 bases fitting TRBD2. Matching the DNA end better, TRBJ2-7 makes the J call doubtful. The CDR3 sequence is 15 residues long. From germline, CDR1 is MDHEN and CDR2 SYDVKM. The CDR3 DNA sequence: TGTGCCAGCAGGAGACTAGCGGGAGGGCCCTACGAGCAGTACTTC. The encoded protein is CASRRLAGGPYEQYF.

The sample holds a few counts of this clonotype. The V call is TRBV29-1, the J call TRBJ2-7; TRBD1 might be the D (6 bases). The V gene lost 7 bases and the J gene lost 0 bases, with 13 bases spanning the gap. This CDR3 contains 13 residues. Germline loops: CDR1 SQVTM, CDR2 ANQGSEA. CDR3 amino acids: CSAMKTGSYEQYF. CDR3 bases: TGCAGCGCTATGAAGACAGGCTCCTACGAGCAGTACTTC.

This clonotype was observed a few times. The V and J genes are TRBV28 and TRBJ2-7; 7 positions agree with TRBD1. Germline CDR1 is MDHEN and CDR2 is SYDVKM. The CDR3 has 15 residues. Germline trimming cut 6 bases from V and 3 bases from J; bases unmatched to any gene: 11. CDR3 region: CASSLNRGLVYEQYF. The CDR3 bases are TGTGCCAGCAGCTTAAACAGGGGCTTGGTCTACGAGCAGTACTTC.

This clonotype was detected only a few times. The chain uses TRBV30 and TRBJ2-7; D not certain. V lost 2 bases to trimming and J lost 1 base, with 12 bases between them. The germline V gene encodes CDR1 GTSNPN and CDR2 SVGIG (reference sequence). This CDR3 has 14 amino acids. The CDR3: CAWSIGFGSYEQYF. CDR3 DNA sequence: TGTGCCTGGAGTATCGGGTTCGGGTCCTACGAGCAGTACTTC. Together with reference TRBV30 and TRBJ2-7, the CDR3 gives the full variable domain: SQTIHQWPATLVQPVGSPLSLECTVEGTSNPNLYWYRQAAGRGLQLLFYSVGIGQISSEVPQNLSASRPQDRQFILSSKKLLLSDSGFYLCAWSIGFGSYEQYFGPGTRLTVT.

The V call is TRBV7-8, the J call TRBJ2-1; 7 bases align to TRBD2. CDR1 SGHVS and CDR2 FQNEAQ come from the germline V gene. The V gene end was trimmed by 5 bases and the J gene end by 7 bases; junction bases not matched to a gene: 11. This CDR3 has 15 residues. The DNA for the CDR3 is TGTGCCAGCAGCCCTCGGAGGGCGGGAGTGAATGAGCAGTTCTTC. Protein product: CASSPRRAGVNEQFF.

This chain connects TRBV18 to TRBJ1-1; D might be TRBD1 (5 bases). V was trimmed by 3 bases and J by 0 bases, leaving 8 bases between them. The CDR3 is made up of 14 amino acids. Germline CDR1 and CDR2: KGHSH and LQKENI. CDR3 nucleotides: TGTGCCAGCTCACCGGGGACCATGAACACTGAAGCTTTCTTT. It specifies CASSPGTMNTEAFF.

This sequence joins TRBV20-1 and TRBJ2-1; perhaps TRBD1 as D (5 bases). Germline-derived CDR1 and CDR2 are DFQATT and SNEGSKA (reference sequence). The CDR3 is 13 residues long. CDR3 in DNA: TGCAGGATACAGCCTCATGGGGCAAATGAGCAGTTCTTC. Its protein is CRIQPHGANEQFF.

The gene calls are TRBV20-1 and TRBJ1-1; TRBD1 agrees at 7 bases. This CDR3 region has 17 residues. V lost 2 bases to trimming and J lost 1 base; unmatched junction nucleotides: 13. CDR1 DFQATT and CDR2 SNEGSKA come from the germline V gene (reference sequence). The CDR3 DNA reads as TGCAGTGCTAGAATCGACAGGGTGGTAAATGGGAACACTGAAGCTTTCTTT. Amino acids: CSARIDRVVNGNTEAFF.

The chain joins TRBV9 to TRBJ2-7, with 8 positions matching TRBD1. J gave up 1 base and V 3 bases, and 6 bases lay outside the gene matches. The CDR3 is 15 residues long. Germline-derived CDR1 and CDR2 are SGDLS and YYNGEE. This chain's CDR3 is CASSARQGWSYEQYF. The CDR3 DNA follows: TGTGCCAGCAGCGCCCGACAGGGGTGGTCCTACGAGCAGTACTTC.

The rearrangement uses TRBV7-2 and TRBJ1-4, with no clear D. This CDR3 is built from 15 residues. V shed 1 base and J shed 5 bases, with 11 bases lying between them. The germline V gene encodes CDR1 SGHTA and CDR2 FQGNSA. This CDR3 is CASSLDGVGNEKLFF. The CDR3, as DNA: TGTGCCAGCAGCTTAGACGGGGTGGGGAATGAAAAACTGTTTTTT.

V gene TRBV10-3 combines with J gene TRBJ2-7; TRBD1 matches 9 bases. The V and J ends lost 5 bases and 4 bases, in that order; junction bases with no gene match: 6. CDR1 is ENHRY and CDR2 is SYGVKD in the germline V gene. This CDR3 comprises 14 residues. The CDR3 coding sequence is TGTGCCATCAGTCCGGGACAGGGATCGTACGAGCAGTACTTC. Amino acids: CAISPGQGSYEQYF.

The CDR3 DNA reads TGTGCCAGCGCATCGTGGAACACCGGGGAGCTGTTTTTT. Encoded protein: CASASWNTGELFF. The rearrangement links TRBV28 to TRBJ2-2, with unresolved D. The germline V gene has CDR1 MDHEN and CDR2 SYDVKM. This CDR3 comprises 13 residues. Trimming left V 8 bases short and J 1 base short, with 8 bases between.

The chain has TRBV20-1 and TRBJ2-5, with 8 nucleotides matching TRBD2. V dropped 5 bases and J dropped 2; count of bases not matched to a gene: 7. The V gene's germline CDR1 is DFQATT and CDR2 SNEGSKA (reference sequence). The CDR3 sequence is 14 residues long. The CDR3 protein is CSASPGTSQETQYF. The CDR3 DNA follows: TGCAGTGCTTCCCCCGGGACTAGTCAAGAGACCCAGTACTTC.

This clonotype appeared a single time. This chain uses TRBV20-1 with TRBJ2-1; D gene ambiguous. Germline CDR1 and CDR2: DFQATT and SNEGSKA (reference sequence). This CDR3 spans 13 amino acids. V was cut by 1 base and J by 5 bases, with 9 bases left in between. The CDR3 region is CSARVYYNNEQFF. The CDR3 coding sequence is TGCAGTGCTAGAGTGTACTACAACAATGAGCAGTTCTTC.

This clonotype has just a few counts. The V call is TRBV20-1, the J call TRBJ2-1, with 10 nucleotides matching TRBD2. Germline CDR1 is DFQATT and CDR2 is SNEGSKA (reference sequence). The J segment lost 5 bases and the V segment lost 6 bases, leaving 10 bases of the junction unmatched. This CDR3 contains 15 residues. The CDR3 here is CSAYYSGGSHNEQFF. The CDR3 bases are TGCAGTGCATATTATAGCGGGGGGTCTCACAATGAGCAGTTCTTC.

The genes are TRBV5-1 and TRBJ2-1; the D gene is possibly TRBD2 (7 bases). The germline CDR1 and CDR2 sequences are SGHRS and YFSETQ. The V and J ends lost 7 bases and 7 bases respectively, with 18 bases between them. The CDR3 spans 14 residues. The CDR3 here is CASYPGGLRNEQFF. The DNA for the CDR3 is TGCGCCAGCTACCCGGGGGGCCTGAGAAATGAGCAGTTCTTC.

V usage is TRBV11-2 and J usage is TRBJ2-1; D is unresolved. The length of the CDR3 is 11 residues. The V and J ends lost 3 bases and 9 bases respectively, with 6 bases between them. In germline, CDR1 is SGHAT, CDR2 FQNNGV. The CDR3 loop is CASSFGSEQFF. In DNA form, the CDR3 reads TGTGCCAGCAGCTTCGGGTCTGAGCAGTTCTTC. Variable domain in full (rest from reference TRBV11-2 and TRBJ2-1): EAGVAQSPRYKIIEKRQSVAFWCNPISGHATLYWYQQILGQGPKLLIQFQNNGVVDDSQLPKDRFSAERLKGVDSTLKIQPAKLEDSAVYLCASSFGSEQFFGPGTRLTVL.

This clonotype was observed a few times. Because the CDR3's place on the DNA is in doubt, the DNA is left out and the CDR3 is given as listed by TCRdb. V is TRBV9 and J is TRBJ1-2. The CDR3 adds up to 13 amino acids, both ends counted. Looked up from germline, CDR1 is SGDLS and CDR2 is YYNGEE. The CDR3 protein is CASSSVSDYGYTF.

The chain carries TRBV5-5 and TRBJ2-6; D gene unclear. The germline V gene has CDR1 SGHKS and CDR2 YYEKEE (reference sequence). The CDR3 runs 16 residues. The V and J ends lost 4 bases and 0 bases respectively, with 11 bases between them. The CDR3 is CASSPRFPSGANVLTF. CDR3 sequence (DNA): TGTGCCAGCAGCCCTCGTTTCCCCTCTGGGGCCAACGTCCTGACTTTC. The variable domain in full, with the rest retrieved from reference TRBV5-5 and TRBJ2-6, is DAGVTQSPTHLIKTRGQQVTLRCSPISGHKSVSWYQQVLGQGPQFIFQYYEKEERGRGNFPDRFSARQFPNYSSELNVNALLLGDSALYLCASSPRFPSGANVLTFGAGSRLTVL.

This clonotype was observed a handful of times. The gene calls are TRBV20-1 and TRBJ1-6; D is undetermined. V was trimmed by 3 bases and J by 3 bases, leaving 15 bases between them. This CDR3 spans 16 amino acids. Germline CDR1 is DFQATT and CDR2 is SNEGSKA (reference sequence). CDR3 region: CSASVGSQLYNSPLHF. In DNA, the CDR3 is TGCAGTGCTAGTGTGGGTAGCCAGCTCTATAATTCACCCCTCCACTTT.

V and J are TRBV18 and TRBJ1-1; tentative D call: TRBD1 (6 bases). From germline, CDR1 is KGHSH and CDR2 LQKENI. The CDR3 is 14 amino acids. With 6 bases removed from V and 1 base from J, the gap between germline ends came to 12 bases. The CDR3 protein is CASSAGTQNTEAFF. CDR3 nucleotide sequence: TGTGCCAGCTCCGCGGGGACACAGAACACTGAAGCTTTCTTT.

This clonotype was detected many times. V and J are TRBV7-2 and TRBJ1-6; tentative D call: TRBD1 (5 bases). This CDR3 spans 15 amino acids. The germline CDR1 and CDR2 sequences are SGHTA and FQGNSA. The V end was cut by 2 bases, the J end by 5 bases, with 10 bases between. CDR3 residues: CASSLYGRDNSPLHF. The CDR3 nucleotides are TGTGCCAGCAGCTTATATGGCAGGGATAATTCACCCCTCCACTTT.

V gene TRBV4-1 combines with J gene TRBJ1-2; D is uncertain. V was pared by 4 bases and J by 1 base, with 16 bases between. Germline values: CDR1 MGHRA, CDR2 YSYEKL. The CDR3 is 16 amino acids. This CDR3 reads CASSPAKILINYGYTF. The CDR3 DNA reads as TGCGCCAGCAGCCCAGCCAAGATTTTAATTAACTATGGCTACACCTTC.

This clonotype was seen a handful of times. This chain connects TRBV20-1 to TRBJ2-4, with 8 bases identical to TRBD2. With 1 base clipped from V and 0 bases from J, the junction kept 5 bases outside the gene matches. Germline V gene lookup returns CDR1 DFQATT and CDR2 SNEGSKA (reference sequence). This CDR3 has 16 residues. The CDR3 nucleotides are TGCAGTGCTAGAGCCCTAGCGGGTCTAGCCAAAAACATTCAGTACTTC. Its translation is CSARALAGLAKNIQYF.

V is TRBV29-1 and J is TRBJ1-6; D unresolved. The CDR3 covers 16 residues. Germline V gives CDR1 SQVTM, CDR2 ANQGSEA. The V and J ends lost 0 bases and 15 bases respectively, with 24 bases between them. The CDR3 region has the DNA TGCAGCGTTGAAGATCGAAACAGTGATTCACTCCGGGTCCTCCACTTT. It encodes CSVEDRNSDSLRVLHF.

J is TRBJ2-7 and V is TRBV28; D is uncertain. From germline, CDR1 is MDHEN and CDR2 SYDVKM. This CDR3 comprises 13 residues. The germline V and J ends were trimmed by 8 bases and 3 bases, with 14 bases remaining between them. This CDR3 is CASDSPQNYEQYF. The CDR3 bases are TGTGCCAGCGACTCTCCACAAAACTACGAGCAGTACTTC.

This chain connects TRBV29-1 to TRBJ2-5, with 7 bases identical to TRBD2. With V trimmed by 6 bases and J by 1 base, 17 bases remained unmatched. Germline assignment: CDR1 SQVTM and CDR2 ANQGSEA. The CDR3 spans 17 residues. CDR3 in DNA: TGCAGCGTCCGTTCCGGCTGGGGGGGAGAAACCCAAGAGACCCAGTACTTC. Protein: CSVRSGWGGETQETQYF. Full variable domain (outside the CDR3, taken from reference TRBV29-1 and TRBJ2-5): SAVISQKPSRDICQRGTSLTIQCQVDSQVTMMFWYRQQPGQSLTLIATANQGSEATYESGFVIDKFPISRPNLTFSTLTVSNMSPEDSSIYLCSVRSGWGGETQETQYFGPGTRLLVL.